This entry lists 21 T cell receptor beta chains sequenced from one sample in a study of glioma-infiltrating T cells. Using RNA template, CDR3s of TCR alpha and beta were amplified with iRepertoire arm-PCR. In TCRdb, the multiplex PCR reads were re-called with MiXCR into one record per CDR3 protein. The sample yields around 190,000 distinct CDR3 sequences, 43% seen once. Sequencing input: glioma tissue, nonneoplastic brain tissue, or PBMCs (not recorded which). Every receptor here comes from a human donor with low-grade glioma or glioblastoma, undergoing nonglioma brain surgery, or in good health (not recorded which).

The rearrangement joins TRBV18 to TRBJ1-3, with D unclear. This CDR3 spans 17 amino acids. The V gene lost 1 base and the J gene lost 3 bases, with 16 bases spanning the gap. CDR1 and CDR2 (germline): KGHSH, LQKENI. The CDR3 loop is CASSPLYPGTVGNTIYF. CDR3 DNA: TGTGCCAGCTCACCACTTTATCCGGGAACAGTTGGAAACACCATATATTTT.

This clonotype was seen at least ten times. The chain couples TRBV18 to TRBJ2-3, with D perhaps matching TRBD1 or TRBD2 (6 bases each). This CDR3 region has 15 residues. Germline CDR1 and CDR2: KGHSH and LQKENI. The V end lost 4 bases, the J end lost 8 bases, and 19 bases lay between the germline ends. CDR3 protein: CASSQGVAARGTQYF. The CDR3 coding sequence is TGTGCCAGCTCACAGGGGGTAGCGGCTCGTGGTACGCAGTATTTT.

This clonotype occurred many times. The V gene is TRBV20-1, the J gene TRBJ1-2; D is ambiguous. From germline, CDR1 is DFQATT and CDR2 SNEGSKA (reference sequence). The CDR3 consists of 12 residues. The ends were cut back, 3 bases at V and 8 bases at J, with 13 bases in the middle. CDR3 in amino acids: CSASDRIGGYTF. The CDR3 region has the DNA TGCAGTGCTAGCGACCGGATTGGAGGCTACACCTTC.

Concerning this clonotype itself: A much larger clone differs from this one at a single base, so this may be a read error. V is TRBV2 and J is TRBJ1-3, with D possibly matching TRBD1 (6 bases). Germline V gene sequence: CDR1 SNHLY, CDR2 FYNNEI. This CDR3 contains 14 residues. Trimming shortened V by 6 bases and J by 1 base, and 10 bases separated the two germline ends. The CDR3 sequence: CASRWTASGNTIYF. CDR3 DNA: TGTGCCAGCAGGTGGACAGCTTCTGGAAACACCATATATTTT.

Many counts were recorded for this clonotype. The J gene is TRBJ1-5, the V gene TRBV6-2 or TRBV6-3; D is perhaps TRBD1 (6 bases). Germline-derived CDR1 and CDR2 are MNHEY and SVGEGT. The CDR3 extends over 13 amino acids. V was clipped by 0 bases and J by 13 bases, with 13 bases between them. The chain's CDR3 is CASSYSGTRGQHF. DNA of the CDR3: TGTGCCAGCAGTTACTCGGGGACAAGGGGTCAGCATTTT.

This clonotype came up many times. The rearrangement uses TRBV19 and TRBJ2-2; D is ambiguous. The length of the CDR3 is 11 residues. V was trimmed by 9 bases and J by 1 base, leaving 3 bases between them. The V gene's germline CDR1 is LNHDA and CDR2 SQIVND (reference sequence). The CDR3 loop is CASKNTGELFF. The CDR3 DNA reads TGTGCCAGCAAGAACACCGGGGAGCTGTTTTTT.

The rearrangement joins TRBV7-2 to TRBJ1-2, with TRBD1 as a possible D gene (6 bases). Germline values: CDR1 SGHTA, CDR2 FQGNSA. V gave up 5 bases and J gave up 2 bases, with 12 bases separating them. This CDR3 comprises 14 residues. The CDR3 spells CASSLGHGNYGYTF. For the CDR3, the DNA is TGTGCCAGCAGCCTGGGACATGGCAACTATGGCTACACCTTC.

This clonotype has ten or more counts. This chain links TRBV15 with TRBJ2-1, with D unclear. The CDR3 is 14 residues long. V was cut by 3 bases and J by 5 bases, with 11 bases left in between. Germline V gives CDR1 LNHNV, CDR2 YYDKDF (reference sequence). CDR3 loop: CATSSIQRNNEQFF. CDR3 nucleotides: TGTGCCACCAGCAGTATTCAGAGGAACAATGAGCAGTTCTTC.

V is TRBV5-1 and J is TRBJ2-7, with 8 bases aligning to TRBD2. The CDR3 has 18 amino acids. Germline V gives CDR1 SGHRS, CDR2 YFSETQ. With 4 bases clipped from V and 2 bases from J, the junction kept 17 bases outside the gene matches. CDR3 protein: CASSATGLVSRQTYEQYF. In DNA form, the CDR3 reads TGCGCCAGCAGCGCGACGGGACTAGTCTCTCGGCAAACCTACGAGCAGTACTTC.

In its sample, this clonotype was seen many times. The gene calls are TRBV6-1 and TRBJ2-7, with 7 nucleotides matching TRBD2. This CDR3 has 14 residues. V dropped 4 bases and J dropped 1; count of bases not matched to a gene: 4. Germline CDR1 MNHNS, CDR2 SASEGT. CDR3 nucleotide sequence: TGTGCCAGCAGTGTAGAGCGGGGATCCTACGAGCAGTACTTC. Amino acids: CASSVERGSYEQYF.

The chain employs TRBV13 and TRBJ2-1, with TRBD2 matching over 9 bases. Germline V gives CDR1 PRHDT, CDR2 FYEKMQ (reference sequence). V shed 10 bases, J shed 6 bases, and the junction held 13 bases outside the gene matches. There are 15 residues in the CDR3. The DNA of the CDR3 is TGTGCCACAGCACCAGGCGGGAGGGACCCCAATGAGCAGTTCTTC. Translated: CATAPGGRDPNEQFF.

This clonotype was seen only a few times. The CDR3 DNA reads as TGTGCCAGCAGAATCGGGACCTCCCATAGCAATCAGCCCCAGCATTTT. It yields the protein CASRIGTSHSNQPQHF. The chain links TRBV2 to TRBJ1-5; possible D gene TRBD1, 5 bases. This CDR3 has 16 amino acids. The ends were cut back, 6 bases at V and 0 bases at J, with 15 bases in the middle. CDR1 is SNHLY, CDR2 FYNNEI, per germline.

This rearrangement joins TRBV29-1 to TRBJ2-7; D might be TRBD1 (6 bases). From germline, CDR1 is SQVTM and CDR2 ANQGSEA. Trimming removed 0 bases at V and 3 bases at J, with 9 bases between. CDR3 length equals 13 residues. In nucleotides, the CDR3 is TGCAGCGTTGAAGATCCCAGGGGCTACGAGCAGTACTTC. Translation: CSVEDPRGYEQYF.

V usage is TRBV2 and J usage is TRBJ2-3, with 7 bases fitting TRBD2. The CDR3 consists of 15 residues. Germline loops: CDR1 SNHLY, CDR2 FYNNEI. V gave up 7 bases and J gave up 2 bases; unmatched junction bases: 9. Here the CDR3 reads CASKTLGGTTDTQYF. CDR3 coding DNA: TGTGCCAGCAAGACTCTGGGGGGGACCACAGATACGCAGTATTTT.

This clonotype was counted at least ten times. A junction boundary mismatches the germline segment, possibly from a read error. The rearrangement links TRBV5-4 to TRBJ1-5, with D perhaps TRBD1 (5 bases). The CDR3 length is 16 residues. The germline V gene encodes CDR1 SGHNT and CDR2 YYREEE (reference sequence). The CDR3, as DNA: TGTGCCAGCAGTTTGGGGCTGGGAGGGTGGAATCAGCCCCAGCATTTT. Translated, it gives CASSLGLGGWNQPQHF.

This clonotype was counted at least ten times. CDR3 DNA sequence: TGTGCCAGCCGCGGGGGGGGGAACACTGAAGCTTTCTTT. As protein: CASRGGGNTEAFF. This rearrangement joins TRBV27 to TRBJ1-1; D may be TRBD1 (5 bases). The CDR3 contains 13 residues. V was shortened by 8 bases and J by 1 base, with 11 bases between the two germline ends. CDR1 is MNHEY and CDR2 is SMNVEV in the germline V gene (reference sequence).

Details on this clonotype: A much larger clone lies one base from this, so it may be a read error. The chain links TRBV7-9 to TRBJ2-1; D is unclear. Near its end, the DNA agrees better with TRBJ2-7, so the J call may be wrong. The germline V gene has CDR1 SEHNR and CDR2 FQNEAQ (reference sequence). The length of the CDR3 is 16 residues. CDR3 sequence reads: CASSSKSMNPYNEQYF. CDR3 coding DNA: TGTGCCAGCAGCTCTAAGTCCATGAACCCCTACAATGAGCAGTACTTC.

This clonotype appeared a few times. This chain connects TRBV5-4 to TRBJ2-1; possible D gene TRBD2, 5 bases. Germline V CDR1 and CDR2: SGHNT, YYREEE (reference sequence). The CDR3 length is 15 residues. V was trimmed by 2 bases and J by 5 bases, leaving 14 bases between them. CDR3 coding DNA: TGTGCCAGCAGCTTCCGTCGTGGGAGCCACAATGAGCAGTTCTTC. It translates to CASSFRRGSHNEQFF.

In its sample, this clonotype was seen a few times. V and J are TRBV28 and TRBJ1-5; D gene uncertain. Germline CDR1 reads MDHEN; CDR2 reads SYDVKM. Between the trimmed V and J ends, which lost 3 bases and 6 bases, there was a span of 15 bases. The CDR3 spans 15 residues. CDR3 sequence reads: CASSFLKGISQPQHF. The CDR3 DNA reads as TGTGCCAGCAGTTTTTTGAAAGGGATAAGTCAGCCCCAGCATTTT.

The V and J genes are TRBV12-3 or TRBV12-4 and TRBJ2-3, with 9 positions matching TRBD2. Trimming cost V 6 bases and J 4 bases; bases outside gene matches: 8. CDR3 length: 15 residues. The CDR3 loop reads CASRVSGSGADTQYF. The CDR3 DNA is TGTGCCAGCAGAGTTAGCGGGAGTGGCGCAGATACGCAGTATTTT.

This clonotype was detected many times. This chain links TRBV28 with TRBJ2-5; TRBD2 agrees at 11 bases. CDR3 size: 15 residues. The germline V gene encodes CDR1 MDHEN and CDR2 SYDVKM. The junction had 4 bases not matched to a gene; V was cut back by 6 bases and J by 1 base. CDR3 DNA sequence: TGTGCCAGCAGCGAAGGGACTAGCGGCCAAGAGACCCAGTACTTC. This encodes CASSEGTSGQETQYF. Full variable domain (remainder filled in from reference TRBV28 and TRBJ2-5): DVKVTQSSRYLVKRTGEKVFLECVQDMDHENMFWYRQDPGLGLRLIYFSYDVKMKEKGDIPEGYSVSREKKERFSLILESASTNQTSMYLCASSEGTSGQETQYFGPGTRLLVL.